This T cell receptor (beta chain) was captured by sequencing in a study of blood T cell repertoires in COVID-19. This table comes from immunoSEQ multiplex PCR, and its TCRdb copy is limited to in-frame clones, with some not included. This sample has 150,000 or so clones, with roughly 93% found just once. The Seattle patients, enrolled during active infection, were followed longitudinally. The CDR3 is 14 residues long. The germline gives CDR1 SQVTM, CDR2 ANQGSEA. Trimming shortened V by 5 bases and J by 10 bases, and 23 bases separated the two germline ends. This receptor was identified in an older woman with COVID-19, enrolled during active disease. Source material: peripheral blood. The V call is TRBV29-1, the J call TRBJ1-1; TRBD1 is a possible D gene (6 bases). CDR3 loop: CSVTTIVAGAAAFF. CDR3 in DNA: TGCAGCGTTACGACGATCGTAGCAGGGGCGGCAGCTTTCTTT.